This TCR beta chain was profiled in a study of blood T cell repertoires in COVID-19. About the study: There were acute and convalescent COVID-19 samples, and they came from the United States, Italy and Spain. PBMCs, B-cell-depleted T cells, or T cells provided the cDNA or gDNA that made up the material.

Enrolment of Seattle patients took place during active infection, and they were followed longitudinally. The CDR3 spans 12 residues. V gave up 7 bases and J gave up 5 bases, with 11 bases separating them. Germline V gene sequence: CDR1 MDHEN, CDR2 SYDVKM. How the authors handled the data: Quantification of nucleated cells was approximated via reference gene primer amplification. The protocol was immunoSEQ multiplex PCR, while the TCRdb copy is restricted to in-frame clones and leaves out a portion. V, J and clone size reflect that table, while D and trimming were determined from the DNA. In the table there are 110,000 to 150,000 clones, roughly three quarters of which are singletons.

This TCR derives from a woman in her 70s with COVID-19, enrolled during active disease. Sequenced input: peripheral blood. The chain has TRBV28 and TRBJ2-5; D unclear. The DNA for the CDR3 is TGTGCCAGCAACCAACGCCGGGAGACCCAGTACTTC. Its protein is CASNQRRETQYF.